The 12 T cell receptor beta chains in this list originate from one sample, sequenced in a study of identical twins. TCRdb redid the calling of the 5' RACE reads with MiXCR, one entry per CDR3 protein. The sample carries about 500,000 distinct CDR3 sequences, more than 13% recorded once. This sample also appeared in a second study, on yellow fever vaccine responses in identical twins.

Sequenced input: CD4+ T cells sorted from blood. The origin of the receptors is a woman younger than 30 in good health.

This clonotype was counted between two and nine times. The rearrangement uses TRBV6-1 and TRBJ2-5, with D possibly being TRBD1 (6 bases). The V end was cut by 3 bases, the J end by 5 bases, with 10 bases between. The germline CDR1 and CDR2 sequences are MNHNS and SASEGT. This CDR3 has 13 amino acids. This CDR3 reads CASSEGALETQYF. As DNA, the CDR3 is TGTGCCAGCAGTGAGGGGGCCCTGGAGACCCAGTACTTC.

The V and J genes are TRBV11-2 and TRBJ2-1, with unresolved D. There are 14 residues in the CDR3. The V gene's germline CDR1 is SGHAT and CDR2 FQNNGV. Trimming removed 5 bases from V and 4 bases from J, with 12 bases in between. This CDR3 is CASSRVNGYNEQFF. CDR3 bases: TGTGCCAGCAGCCGTGTCAATGGATACAATGAGCAGTTCTTC. Full variable domain (missing parts from reference TRBV11-2 and TRBJ2-1): EAGVAQSPRYKIIEKRQSVAFWCNPISGHATLYWYQQILGQGPKLLIQFQNNGVVDDSQLPKDRFSAERLKGVDSTLKIQPAKLEDSAVYLCASSRVNGYNEQFFGPGTRLTVL.

This clonotype was seen more than once but under ten times. CDR3 nucleotide sequence: TGTGCCAGCAGTTTATCGGCGGGACCGGGAGAGCAGTACTTC. It codes for CASSLSAGPGEQYF. The chain links TRBV28 to TRBJ2-7, with TRBD2 as a possible D gene (6 bases). V lost 1 base and J 7 bases, leaving 14 bases between the germline ends. The CDR3 consists of 14 residues. The germline gives CDR1 MDHEN, CDR2 SYDVKM.

This clonotype was observed a few times. The chain links TRBV7-6 to TRBJ2-7; 7 bases agree with TRBD1. CDR3 length equals 15 residues. The V gene's germline CDR1 is SGHVS and CDR2 FNYEAQ. Trimming removed 0 bases from V and 2 bases from J; junction bases left unmatched: 4. CDR3 in DNA: TGTGCCAGCAGCTTAGCTTTCGGACAGGCCTACGAGCAGTACTTC. Its protein product is CASSLAFGQAYEQYF.

The chain links TRBV12-3 or TRBV12-4 to TRBJ1-2, with D uncertain. With 6 bases removed from V and 6 bases from J, the gap between germline ends came to 20 bases. There are 15 residues in the CDR3. The CDR3: CASSTITVPRDGYTF. CDR3 nucleotide sequence: TGTGCCAGCAGCACAATTACAGTACCTAGGGATGGCTACACCTTC.

In this sample, this clonotype turned up many times. J is TRBJ2-3 and V is TRBV5-1; 9 bases map to TRBD2. Germline CDR1 SGHRS, CDR2 YFSETQ. The CDR3 loop spans 15 amino acids. Unmatched junction bases numbered 3, after V lost 0 bases and J lost 4 bases. CDR3 nucleotides: TGCGCCAGCAGCTTGGCTAGCGGGGCTCCAGATACGCAGTATTTT. Residues: CASSLASGAPDTQYF.

This clonotype has a count of ten or more. The gene calls are TRBV10-3 and TRBJ2-5; D is undetermined. CDR3 size: 14 residues. CDR1 is ENHRY, CDR2 SYGVKD, per germline. Deletions cut 0 bases from V and 5 bases from J, with 10 bases between. The CDR3 region is CAISESGGIETQYF. The DNA for the CDR3 is TGTGCCATCAGTGAGTCTGGTGGGATTGAGACCCAGTACTTC.

The chain combines TRBV7-9 with TRBJ1-5; 7 bases agree with TRBD1. The ends lost 5 bases at V and 15 bases at J; junction bases unmatched: 13. The CDR3 has 13 residues. Per germline, CDR1 SEHNR and CDR2 FQNEAQ (reference sequence). The CDR3 region has the DNA TGTGCCAGCAGCCGGGACAGCCTGGTCCAAGTGCATTTT. Encoded protein: CASSRDSLVQVHF.

This clonotype was seen a handful of times. The chain combines TRBV20-1 with TRBJ2-7, with a weak D call TRBD1 (7 bases). This CDR3 has 14 amino acids. V was cut by 6 bases and J by 3 bases, with 18 bases left in between. The germline V gene encodes CDR1 DFQATT and CDR2 SNEGSKA (reference sequence). The CDR3: CSAPRQGLDYEQYF. DNA of the CDR3: TGCAGTGCCCCTAGACAGGGACTTGACTACGAGCAGTACTTC.

The chain has TRBV7-2 and TRBJ1-1; D remains unclear. The CDR3 is 14 amino acids. The germline V gene encodes CDR1 SGHTA and CDR2 FQGNSA. V shed 4 bases and J shed 0 bases, with 9 bases lying between them. The DNA of the CDR3 is TGTGCCAGCAGCTCACAGCACATGAACACTGAAGCTTTCTTT. This encodes CASSSQHMNTEAFF. Combining the CDR3 with reference TRBV7-2 and TRBJ1-1 gives the whole variable domain GAGVSQSPSNKVTEKGKDVELRCDPISGHTALYWYRQSLGQGLEFLIYFQGNSAPDKSGLPSDRFSAERTGGSVSTLTIQRTQQEDSAVYLCASSSQHMNTEAFFGQGTRLTVV.

There are many counts of this clonotype. V gene TRBV12-3 or TRBV12-4 combines with J gene TRBJ2-4; 10 nucleotides line up with TRBD2. Germline trimming cut 6 bases from V and 8 bases from J; bases unmatched to any gene: 4. The CDR3 loop spans 13 amino acids. The chain's CDR3 is CASRTSGSDIQYF. CDR3 DNA: TGTGCCAGCAGGACTAGCGGGTCAGACATTCAGTACTTC.

The chain couples TRBV6-2 or TRBV6-3 to TRBJ2-1; TRBD2 matches 16 bases. Trimming at V came to 6 bases and at J to 4 bases, leaving 15 bases not matched to a gene. The germline V gene has CDR1 MNHEY and CDR2 SVGEGT. The CDR3 has 20 residues. DNA for the CDR3: TGTGCCAGCAGGGGTAGGGACACCGGGACTAGCGGGAGGGGTTACAATGAGCAGTTCTTC. This encodes CASRGRDTGTSGRGYNEQFF.